Listed below are T cell receptor beta chains from one sample, sequenced in a study of cytomegalovirus exposure and HLA in healthy donors. TCRdb's copy holds only in-frame clones and misses some; the assay was immunoSEQ multiplex PCR. Seen here are about 180,000 clones, approximately 81% observed once, and the top ten hold more than 15%. Sequencing was carried out using PBMCs. The receptors here all came from a man between 18 and 35 years old in good health and CMV-seropositive. Both conserved end residues are part of each CDR3. Some rows have no size entry. The others give once, few or many, or a class for an expanded clone.

V gene	clone size	J gene	CDR3 protein
TRBV7-9	once	TRBJ2-7	CASSLFPGGADEQYF
TRBV27	.	TRBJ1-1	CASSFLNRMNTEAFF
TRBV6-6	.	TRBJ1-2	CASTPGRGLLGYTF
TRBV5-1	.	TRBJ2-1	CASSLAGGADLNEQFF
TRBV28	.	TRBJ1-2	CASSYLWDSLSPSGYTF
TRBV10-3	.	TRBJ1-4	CAISDDQGTNEKLFF
TRBV7-7	.	TRBJ2-1	CASSASSYNEQFF
TRBV6-1	.	TRBJ1-3	CASSEWKQGNVGNTIYF
TRBV18	few	TRBJ2-6	CASSPPTSSGANVLTF
TRBV5-1	.	TRBJ2-1	CASSLPRGGSGGEEQFF
TRBV5-1	.	TRBJ2-2	CASSEGAAISGELFF
TRBV5-1	.	TRBJ2-3	CASSLASVAGGRSGDTQYF
TRBV30	few	TRBJ1-1	CAWRNQGVATEAFF
TRBV7-9	.	TRBJ1-2	CASSLPGYYGYTF
TRBV7-2	.	TRBJ2-7	CASKSGASYEQYF
TRBV5-4	.	TRBJ1-2	CASSSNYHRKLGGYTF
TRBV15	.	TRBJ2-6	CATSPDRGNRGANVLTF
TRBV4-1	.	TRBJ2-7	CASSQAGGSYEQYF
TRBV4-2	.	TRBJ1-5	CASSQSNQPQHF
TRBV9	.	TRBJ2-1	CASSVGASGSDEQFF
TRBV7-3	.	TRBJ2-5	CASAKTGQETQYF
TRBV2	.	TRBJ2-7	CASSLPTERSGSSYEQYF
TRBV7-9	.	TRBJ2-5	CASSLTSGEETQYF
TRBV10-1	.	TRBJ2-5	CASSSGRVETQYF
TRBV6-1	.	TRBJ1-2	CASSEAHQGSYGYTF
TRBV7-8	.	TRBJ2-3	CASSRSGVDTQYF
TRBV7-8	.	TRBJ1-3	CASSSRKPGQGIGNTIYF
TRBV25-1	few	TRBJ2-2	CASSDLYTGELFF
TRBV28	.	TRBJ1-5	CASSQGARGYQPQHF
TRBV28	.	TRBJ2-7	CATSPPGEPYEQYF
TRBV9	.	TRBJ2-7	CASSVEASENYEQYF
TRBV30	.	TRBJ2-3	CAFYTDTQYF
TRBV6-5	.	TRBJ1-2	CASSYSRQGTYGYTF
TRBV5-5	.	TRBJ2-7	CASSFGTSAYEQYF
TRBV5-4	once	TRBJ1-1	CAGGTAEGGNTEAFF